The clone carrying this T cell receptor (beta chain) was detected a few times. What it binds is not known. Expressed TCRB transcripts were sequenced after all isolated RNA was converted to cDNA. Produced via immunoSEQ multiplex PCR; TCRdb's table is partial and in-frame only. This table has some 200,000 clones, under 20% appearing once. This sample stems from a study of beta chain features in type 1 diabetes. Study-level findings and limits: All four CD4+ subsets from Type 1 diabetes patients carried moderately but significantly shorter TCRB CDR3s.

Germline V CDR1 and CDR2: SGHRS, YFSETQ. The germline V and J ends were trimmed by 5 bases and 3 bases, with 8 bases remaining between them. The CDR3 has 13 residues. The sequence came from a young man with type 1 diabetes. The V and J genes are TRBV5-1 and TRBJ2-2; D uncertain. The sequencing sample was made of naive CD4+ T cells from blood. CDR3 in DNA: TGCGCCAGCAGTTTCCTACACACCGGGGAGCTGTTTTTT. It translates to CASSFLHTGELFF.